A selection of T cell receptor beta chains follows, all from one sample in a study of CD8+ T cells in alopecia areata. Generated by immunoSEQ multiplex PCR, the TCRdb table keeps only in-frame clones and is missing some. The sample includes roughly 150,000 clones, 40% to 50% seen only once; the top ten take about 6.3%. The sample consisted of CD4+ T cells sorted from blood. Receptors were obtained from a human donor with alopecia areata. Each CDR3 is given with its conserved first and last residue. D genes are given only for firm matches. Size is omitted from some rows. Given values are once, few, many or a class for expanded clones.

>.|TRBV10-3|TRBJ2-7|.
TGTGCCATCAGTGTTGGGACCCCCTACGAGCAGTACTTC
CAISVGTPYEQYF
>.|TRBV29-1|TRBJ1-1|.
TGCAGCGTTGTCACGGTATCCGAAGCTTTCTTT
CSVVTVSEAFF
>.|TRBV7-2|TRBJ2-7|TRBD2
TGTGCCAGCAGCTCGACACTAGCGGGTCGAGAGCAGTACTTC
CASSSTLAGREQYF
>few|TRBV18|TRBJ2-7|.
TGTGCCAGCTCAAGGGGCGACGAGCAGTACTTC
CASSRGDEQYF
>once|TRBV30|TRBJ1-2|TRBD1
TGTGCCTGGACTCAGGGGGCGGGCTACACCTTC
CAWTQGAGYTF
>.|TRBV9|TRBJ2-3|.
TGTGCCAGCAGCGGCAGGGCTTCAGATACGCAGTATTTT
CASSGRASDTQYF
>.|TRBV28|TRBJ1-3|.
TGTGCCAGCAGTTTTAGGGGCTCTGGAAACACCATATATTTT
CASSFRGSGNTIYF
>.|TRBV30|TRBJ2-7|TRBD2
TGTGCCTGGAGGGAGACTAGCGGGACTTCCTACGAGCAGTACTTC
CAWRETSGTSYEQYF
>.|TRBV7-3|TRBJ2-1|TRBD2
TGTGCCAGCAGCCCCTCAGCGGGAGGGCTGTTCTTC
CASSPSAGGLFF
>.|TRBV5-1|TRBJ2-1|.
TGCGCCAGCAGCGGCGGGACCCAAGTTCAGTTCTTC
CASSGGTQVQFF
>.|TRBV2|TRBJ2-2|TRBD2
TGTGCCAGCAGTGGGAGGACTAGCGGGACCGGGGAGCTGTTTTTT
CASSGRTSGTGELFF
>few|TRBV7-3|TRBJ1-1|.
TGTGCCAGCAGCTCGCAGGGAAACACTGAAGCTTTCTTT
CASSSQGNTEAFF
>few|TRBV7-3|TRBJ2-5|TRBD2
TGTGCCAGCAGCCCCGACGGCGGGAGGTTAGAGACCCAGTACTTC
CASSPDGGRLETQYF
>.|TRBV7-9|TRBJ2-3|TRBD2
TGTGCCAGCAGCTTAGACGCTGTGGCGGGAGGGCGCACAGATACGCAGTATTTT
CASSLDAVAGGRTDTQYF
>.|TRBV27|TRBJ1-5|.
TGTGCCAGCAAATCGTGGCAGGGAGCCAATCAGCCCCAGCATTTT
CASKSWQGANQPQHF
>.|TRBV30|TRBJ2-1|.
TGTGCCTCCGGGACGGGAGCTGAGCAGTTCTTC
CASGTGAEQFF
>few|TRBV29-1|TRBJ2-1|TRBD2
TGCAGCGTTGAAGGAACCCTAGCGGGGGGTCCTGTTTACAATGAGCAGTTCTTC
CSVEGTLAGGPVYNEQFF
>once|TRBV2|TRBJ2-5|TRBD2
TGTGCCAGCAGTGTATGGACTAGCGGGGAGCCCCAGTACTTC
CASSVWTSGEPQYF
>.|TRBV5-1|TRBJ2-1|.
TGCGCCAGCATCGACAGCCCGAATGTAAATGAGCAGTTCTTC
CASIDSPNVNEQFF
>.|TRBV29-1|TRBJ2-1|.
TGCAGCGTCCTCATCGGAAACAACAATGAGCAGTTCTTC
CSVLIGNNNEQFF
>.|TRBV29-1|TRBJ1-1|.
TGCAGCGTTGAAGTGTGGGCGGGGGCTGACACTGAAGCTTTCTTT
CSVEVWAGADTEAFF
>few|TRBV5-1|TRBJ2-7|.
TGCGCCAGCAGCTCAGGCAACGAGCAGTACTTC
CASSSGNEQYF
>.|TRBV11-3|TRBJ2-7|.
TGTGCCAGCAGCTCAAACCGGGACTCCTTCAACGAGCAGTACTTC
CASSSNRDSFNEQYF
>.|TRBV5-6|TRBJ1-1|TRBD1
TGTGCCAGCAGCTTCCGGGACAGGGGTAACGTGAACACTGAAGCTTTCTTT
CASSFRDRGNVNTEAFF
>few|TRBV5-4|TRBJ2-6|.
TGTGCCAGCAGCAGTCAGGGGTACTCTGGGGCCAACGTCCTGACTTTC
CASSSQGYSGANVLTF
>.|TRBV18|TRBJ2-1|.
TGTGCCAGCTCGCCTGGGACGGTGAACAATGAGCAGTTCTTC
CASSPGTVNNEQFF
>.|TRBV4-1|TRBJ2-2|TRBD2
TGCGCCAGCAGCCAAGACAGACCTCTCGGGGGGGGCACCGGGGAGCTGTTTTTT
CASSQDRPLGGGTGELFF
>few|TRBV5-1|TRBJ1-1|.
TGCGCCAGCAGCCCAGGGACTGAAGCTTTCTTT
CASSPGTEAFF
>few|TRBV5-1|TRBJ1-1|.
TGCGCCAGCAGCTTGGATCCGGCGGACACTGAAGCTTTCTTT
CASSLDPADTEAFF
>.|TRBV7-3|TRBJ2-3|.
TGTGCCAGCAGCCCTCGCACAGATACGCAGTATTTT
CASSPRTDTQYF
>.|TRBV13|TRBJ2-7|TRBD1
TGTGCCAGCAGCCTTAGGGGACAGGACATCTACGAGCAGTACTTC
CASSLRGQDIYEQYF
>.|TRBV4-1|TRBJ2-1|.
TGCGCCAGCAGCCAAGATTATTCAGCTTTTCGCTACAATGAGCAGTTCTTC
CASSQDYSAFRYNEQFF
>.|TRBV4-1|TRBJ1-5|.
TGCGCCAGCAGCCAAGATGTGGGAGCGCCCCAGCATTTT
CASSQDVGAPQHF
>.|TRBV6-1|TRBJ2-1|TRBD2
TGTGCCAGCAGTGAAGGGACTAGCGGGACCTCCTACAATGAGCAGTTCTTC
CASSEGTSGTSYNEQFF
>.|TRBV4-1|TRBJ1-5|.
TGCGCCAGCAGCCAAGAGGGTACAGCTGGTAATCAGCCCCAGCATTTT
CASSQEGTAGNQPQHF
>.|TRBV5-1|TRBJ2-1|TRBD2
TGCGCCTCCCGGGTAGCGGGAGTCTCTCGCTACAATGAGCAGTTCTTC
CASRVAGVSRYNEQFF
>many|TRBV28|TRBJ1-2|.
TGTGCCAGCAGTCGGGGTACGACGACCTTC
CASSRGTTTF
>.|TRBV5-1|TRBJ1-4|.
TGCGCCAGCAGCCCAGGTGAAAAACTGTTTTTT
CASSPGEKLFF
>.|TRBV29-1|TRBJ2-5|.
TGCAGCGTACTGGCGAGGCAGGGGGGGTTTTCAGAGACCCAGTACTTC
CSVLARQGGFSETQYF
>few|TRBV5-1|TRBJ1-2|TRBD1
TGCGCCAGCAGTCGGGACAGGGCGGGCTATGGCTACACCTTC
CASSRDRAGYGYTF
>.|TRBV18|TRBJ2-3|.
TGTGCCAGCTCATCAGGACTCGCCTCAGATACGCAGTATTTT
CASSSGLASDTQYF
>.|TRBV5-1|TRBJ2-6|.
TGCGCCAGCAGCCCCACTCCCGGGCCCAACGTCCTGACTTTC
CASSPTPGPNVLTF
>.|TRBV10-3|TRBJ2-5|TRBD2
TGTGCCATCAGTGAGCAGCTAGCGGGAGGGGAGACCCAGTACTTC
CAISEQLAGGETQYF
>.|TRBV7-9|TRBJ2-3|.
TGTGCCAGCCCCGAGGCAGGGCCCACAGATACGCAGTATTTT
CASPEAGPTDTQYF
>.|TRBV29-1|TRBJ2-3|.
TGCAGCGTTGTAGCGGCTGGCACAGATACGCAGTATTTT
CSVVAAGTDTQYF
>.|TRBV5-1|TRBJ2-5|.
TGCGCCAGCAGCTTGGTTCCAGGGCAGCAAGAGACCCAGTACTTC
CASSLVPGQQETQYF
>few|TRBV19|TRBJ2-1|.
TGTGCCAGTAGTACAGGAAGTTCACCCAATGAGCAGTTCTTC
CASSTGSSPNEQFF
>.|TRBV7-2|TRBJ1-1|.
TGTGCCAGCAGCAACCCGGGGTACACTGAAGCTTTCTTT
CASSNPGYTEAFF
>.|TRBV29-1|TRBJ1-1|TRBD1
TGCAGCGTTGAAGGGACAGGATGGGCTGAAGCTTTCTTT
CSVEGTGWAEAFF
>few|TRBV5-1|TRBJ2-3|TRBD2
TGCGCCAGCAGCTTGGCCCAGCGGGAGTTAGATACGCAGTATTTT
CASSLAQRELDTQYF
>.|TRBV29-1|TRBJ1-1|.
TGCAGCGTTGAAGGGGCAGTACGTTCCACTGAAGCTTTCTTT
CSVEGAVRSTEAFF
>.|TRBV27|TRBJ2-4|.
TGTGCCAGCAGGGAGGGGAACGGAGCCAAAAACATTCAGTACTTC
CASREGNGAKNIQYF
>once|TRBV6-5|TRBJ2-7|.
TGTGCCAGCAGGAGACATGCGCTTTCCTACGAGCAGTACTTC
CASRRHALSYEQYF
>few|TRBV6-5|TRBJ2-7|TRBD1
TGTGCCAGCAGTTACTCGAGACAGGGATACGAGCAGTACTTC
CASSYSRQGYEQYF
>.|TRBV6-5|TRBJ2-3|.
TGTGCCAGCAGTTACTTTGGAACGACTAGCACAGATACGCAGTATTTT
CASSYFGTTSTDTQYF
>few|TRBV5-4|TRBJ1-2|.
TGTGCCAGCAGCTACCCTGGGGGGGACTATGGCTACACCTTC
CASSYPGGDYGYTF
>.|TRBV28|TRBJ2-1|.
TGTGCCAGCAGTGGAAAGATGTGGCACAATGAGCAGTTCTTC
CASSGKMWHNEQFF
>once|TRBV4-2|TRBJ2-3|.
TGTGCCAGCAGCCTTTTGGACGGGCACCCTAGCACAGATACGCAGTATTTT
CASSLLDGHPSTDTQYF